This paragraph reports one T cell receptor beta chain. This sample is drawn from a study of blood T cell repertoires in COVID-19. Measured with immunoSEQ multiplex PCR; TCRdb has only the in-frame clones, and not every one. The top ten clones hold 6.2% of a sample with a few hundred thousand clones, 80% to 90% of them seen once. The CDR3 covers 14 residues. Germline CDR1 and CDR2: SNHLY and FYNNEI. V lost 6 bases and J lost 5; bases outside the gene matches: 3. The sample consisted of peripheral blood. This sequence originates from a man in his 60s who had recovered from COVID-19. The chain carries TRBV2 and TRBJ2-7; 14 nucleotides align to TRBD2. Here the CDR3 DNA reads TGTGCCAGCAGAGGACTAGCGGGAGGCGACGAGCAGTACTTC. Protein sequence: CASRGLAGGDEQYF.